This T cell receptor (beta chain) was sequenced during a study of blood T cell repertoires in COVID-19. Turning to the study itself: Italy, Spain and the United States were the sources of the convalescent and acute COVID-19 samples. T cells, B-cell-depleted T cells, or PBMCs supplied cDNA or gDNA.

CDR1 is MNHEY, CDR2 SVGAGI, per germline. The CDR3 adds up to 14 amino acids, both ends counted. In the original processing: Nucleated cell counts were estimated from reference gene primer amplification. The data were produced by immunoSEQ multiplex PCR, yet TCRdb's version contains in-frame clones alone and is incomplete. The V and J calls and the clone size are those of that table, but D and trimming were determined from the DNA. The sample has about 59,000 clones, about 89% seen once. Worth noting for this clone: The DNA is left out, because the CDR3 cannot be placed on it with certainty; the CDR3 is given as TCRdb lists it.

This chain connects TRBV6-5 to TRBJ1-2; the table assigns TRBD1, which was not confirmed against the DNA. Sequencing was carried out using peripheral blood. This clonotype originated in a man between 60 and 75 years old with active or convalescent COVID-19. The chain's CDR3 is CASSFGQGAPPHTF.